In this sample, the clone carrying this T cell receptor (beta chain) turned up many times. The sample comes from a study of molecular identifiers for immune sequencing clone quantification. TCRdb ran MiXCR on the PCR reads and lists one entry per CDR3 protein. Of roughly 320,000 distinct CDR3 sequences in the sample, about a fifth were seen once. This clonotype originated in a human donor in good health. Some libraries in this study had Jurkat cell RNA spiked in. The sequenced sample consisted of naive CD8+ T cells from blood, with Jurkat cell RNA spiked in. Regarding subset: FACS-sorted CD8+CD4-CCR7+CD45RA+ naive T cells.

The CDR3: CASSFGETEAFF. CDR3 nucleotides: TGTGCCAGCAGCTTTGGAGAAACTGAAGCTTTCTTT. The chain joins TRBV5-6 to TRBJ1-1, with D hard to call. The CDR3 runs to 12 residues. CDR1 SGHDT and CDR2 YYEEEE come from the germline V gene. The V end lost 2 bases, the J end lost 5 bases, and 7 bases lay between the germline ends.